A single sample is the source of the 3 T cell receptor beta chains below, sequenced in a study of blood T cell repertoires in COVID-19. TCRdb's table, derived via immunoSEQ multiplex PCR, lists solely in-frame clones and lacks some. The table shows under 450,000 clones, with roughly nine tenths occurring only once. Sequencing was done on a sample of PBMCs or T cells enriched from blood (not recorded which). The source of these receptors is a woman in her 40s who had been exposed to COVID-19.

The rearrangement uses TRBV2 and TRBJ2-7, with 8 bases that match TRBD1. CDR1 is SNHLY and CDR2 is FYNNEI in the germline V gene. The V segment lost 3 bases and the J segment 1 base; nucleotides outside the gene matches: 5. There are 15 residues in the CDR3. The CDR3 sequence: CASSDQGANSYEQYF. CDR3 DNA sequence: TGTGCCAGCAGTGATCAGGGGGCTAATTCCTACGAGCAGTACTTC.

The V gene is TRBV18, the J gene TRBJ1-3, with 8 bases aligning to TRBD1. The V gene's germline CDR1 is KGHSH and CDR2 LQKENI. V gave up 0 bases and J gave up 3 bases; unmatched junction bases: 7. The CDR3 is made up of 17 amino acids. Here the CDR3 DNA reads TGTGCCAGCTCACCACCGGGTCAGGGGGCATATGGAAACACCATATATTTT. It codes for CASSPPGQGAYGNTIYF. The variable domain in full, completed from reference TRBV18 and TRBJ1-3, reads NAGVMQNPRHLVRRRGQEARLRCSPMKGHSHVYWYRQLPEEGLKFMVYLQKENIIDESGMPKERFSAEFPKEGPSILRIQQVVRGDSAAYFCASSPPGQGAYGNTIYFGEGSWLTVV.

CDR3 DNA: TGTGCCACCAGTGACCAAAGGACTAGCGGGAGCTACGAGCAGTACTTC. Its translation: CATSDQRTSGSYEQYF. This rearrangement joins TRBV24-1 to TRBJ2-7; 13 positions match TRBD2. Germline V lookup: CDR1 KGHDR, CDR2 SFDVKD. Trimming took 4 bases from V and 3 from J; bases not matched to a gene: 5. CDR3 size: 16 residues.